This TCR beta chain was identified in a study of blood T cell repertoires in COVID-19. Study-level background: Specimens from acute and convalescent COVID-19 originated in the United States, Italy and Spain. The analysed material was cDNA or gDNA that came from T cells, B-cell-depleted T cells, or PBMCs.

Method: immunoSEQ multiplex PCR; TCRdb's copy keeps in-frame clones and lacks some. The sample holds approximately 190,000 clones, 80% to 85% seen once. Germline V gives CDR1 LNHDA, CDR2 SQIVND (reference sequence). Trimming cost V 6 bases and J 1 base, with 13 bases left between them. The CDR3 has 14 residues. This clonotype originated in a human donor in a cohort sampled during active COVID-19. The chain recombines TRBV19 with TRBJ2-7, with D possibly matching TRBD1 (6 bases). The material sequenced was peripheral blood. This CDR3 is CASSPQGNSYEQYF. As DNA, the CDR3 is TGTGCCAGTAGCCCCCAGGGGAATTCCTACGAGCAGTACTTC.